Below, 16 T cell receptor beta chains from the same sample are listed, as sequenced in a study of control samples from healthy donors and cancer patients. Produced via immunoSEQ multiplex PCR; TCRdb's table is partial and in-frame only. Of approximately 71,000 clones in the sample, over 85% were seen once. What was sequenced was PBMCs. The receptors originated from a man aged 55 to 70 with lung cancer.

The chain has TRBV18 and TRBJ1-5; maybe TRBD1 (5 bases). Germline assignment: CDR1 KGHSH and CDR2 LQKENI. This CDR3 has 15 residues. Trimming cost V 5 bases and J 5 bases, with 16 bases left between them. CDR3 residues: CASSEGRAGDQPQHF. The CDR3 DNA reads TGTGCCAGCTCAGAGGGCAGGGCGGGCGATCAGCCCCAGCATTTT.

This clone was counted once. The gene calls are TRBV3-1 (or the pseudogene TRBV3-2) and TRBJ1-2, with 8 bases fitting TRBD1. Germline V CDR1 and CDR2: LGHDT, YNNKEL (reference sequence). V shed 4 bases, J shed 6 bases, and the junction held 10 bases outside the gene matches. The CDR3 loop spans 15 amino acids. This chain's CDR3 is CASSLRTGLEDGYTF. For the CDR3, the DNA is TGTGCCAGCAGCCTCCGGACAGGGTTGGAGGATGGCTACACCTTC.

The chain recombines TRBV4-1 with TRBJ1-4, with D hard to call. This CDR3 contains 13 residues. Trimming shortened V by 4 bases and J by 10 bases, and 13 bases separated the two germline ends. Germline V gene lookup returns CDR1 MGHRA and CDR2 YSYEKL. CDR3 amino acids: CASSPNGWGKLFF. In DNA form, the CDR3 reads TGCGCCAGCAGCCCAAACGGATGGGGAAAACTGTTTTTT.

In DNA form, the CDR3 reads TGCGCCAGCAGCTCGGGCGGGGGCTTCTACGAGCAGTACTTC. The encoded protein is CASSSGGGFYEQYF. V usage is TRBV4-1 and J usage is TRBJ2-7, with D possibly TRBD2 on 7 matching bases. Looked up from germline, CDR1 is MGHRA and CDR2 is YSYEKL. The V end was cut by 5 bases, the J end by 3 bases, with 14 bases between. The CDR3 has 14 amino acids.

This chain connects TRBV5-1 to TRBJ2-7, with 9 bases that match TRBD1. The ends lost 4 bases at V and 7 bases at J; junction bases unmatched: 9. Germline values: CDR1 SGHRS, CDR2 YFSETQ. The CDR3 contains 14 residues. The CDR3 DNA follows: TGCGCCAGCAGCGCCCAACTGGGACAGGGAGAGCAGTACGTC. Translating gives CASSAQLGQGEQYV.

The V gene is TRBV3-1 (or the pseudogene TRBV3-2), the J gene TRBJ2-1; weak D call: TRBD2 (6 bases). CDR1 LGHDT and CDR2 YNNKEL come from the germline V gene (reference sequence). There are 14 residues in the CDR3. Deletions cut 0 bases from V and 10 bases from J, with 13 bases between. The CDR3 coding sequence is TGTGCCAGCAGCCAAGATGACCTAGCGATCGAGCAGTTCTTC. This gives the protein CASSQDDLAIEQFF.

The CDR3 sequence: CASSDPPQSSGNTIYF. CDR3 DNA: TGTGCCAGCAGCGACCCCCCCCAGAGCTCTGGAAACACCATATATTTT. The chain is built from TRBV6-6 and TRBJ1-3; D is uncertain. V shed 6 bases and J shed 0 bases, with 15 bases lying between them. The CDR3 loop spans 16 amino acids. The germline gives CDR1 MNHNY, CDR2 SVGAGI (reference sequence).

The chain has TRBV10-1 and TRBJ1-1; D perhaps matches TRBD1 (5 bases). The germline gives CDR1 WNHNN, CDR2 SYGVQD (reference sequence). V was cut by 5 bases and J by 0 bases, with 10 bases left in between. The CDR3 is made up of 14 amino acids. CDR3 amino acids: CASSLDTVNTEAFF. In DNA form, the CDR3 reads TGCGCCAGCAGTTTGGACACAGTGAACACTGAAGCTTTCTTT.

This chain connects TRBV7-2 to TRBJ1-2; the match to TRBD1 covers 7 bases. V lost 4 bases and J lost 14; bases outside the gene matches: 22. Germline CDR1 is SGHTA and CDR2 is FQGNSA. The length of the CDR3 is 16 residues. CDR3 loop: CASSSYAGTVYTSATF. CDR3 bases: TGTGCCAGCAGCTCCTACGCCGGGACAGTTTATACATCAGCAACCTTC.

This chain uses TRBV20-1 with TRBJ2-5; a weak D match, TRBD1 (5 bases). The CDR3 has 12 amino acids. Trimming stripped 3 bases from V and 4 bases from J, with 9 bases between. Germline CDR1 reads DFQATT; CDR2 reads SNEGSKA (reference sequence). The CDR3 sequence: CSASTGRETQYF. The CDR3 DNA reads TGCAGTGCTAGTACAGGTCGAGAGACCCAGTACTTC.

The chain has TRBV13 and TRBJ2-1; 7 bases line up with TRBD1. The CDR3 is 15 amino acids. Germline V gene lookup returns CDR1 PRHDT and CDR2 FYEKMQ (reference sequence). Unmatched junction bases numbered 10, after V lost 4 bases and J lost 7 bases. In DNA, the CDR3 is TGTGCCAGCAGCTCCAACAGGGGCGTAAGGAATGAGCAGTTCTTC. It is translated as CASSSNRGVRNEQFF.

V gene TRBV5-1 combines with J gene TRBJ2-7, with TRBD1 identical over 7 bases. CDR1 and CDR2 (germline): SGHRS, YFSETQ. The V and J ends lost 1 base and 5 bases, in that order; junction bases with no gene match: 6. The length of the CDR3 is 14 residues. As DNA, the CDR3 is TGCGCCAGCAGCTTGCGCCAGGGGGAAAACGAGCAGTACTTC. Translation: CASSLRQGENEQYF.

The V gene is TRBV18, the J gene TRBJ1-2, with unresolved D. Trimming took off 1 base at V and 2 bases at J, with 17 bases between the two ends. Looked up from germline, CDR1 is KGHSH and CDR2 is LQKENI. This CDR3 has 17 amino acids. The CDR3 nucleotides are TGTGCCAGCTCACCACTAGGCAGAGAAGCTGAAAACTATGGCTACACCTTC. Its protein product is CASSPLGREAENYGYTF.

V gene TRBV24-1 combines with J gene TRBJ1-2, with a possible D match to TRBD1 (5 bases). Germline V gives CDR1 KGHDR, CDR2 SFDVKD. Trimming took 3 bases from V and 3 from J, leaving 10 bases between them. CDR3 length: 14 residues. CDR3 in DNA: TGTGCCACCAGTGATACCAGGGTAGACTATGGCTACACCTTC. Encoded protein: CATSDTRVDYGYTF.

The chain links TRBV11-3 to TRBJ1-6; D remains ambiguous. The ends were cut back, 4 bases at V and 6 bases at J, with 4 bases in the middle. Looked up from germline, CDR1 is SGHNT and CDR2 is YENEEA. The CDR3 sequence is 12 residues long. CDR3 DNA: TGTGCCAGCAGCTACAGTAATTCACCCCTCCACTTT. It is translated as CASSYSNSPLHF.

The genes are TRBV5-1 and TRBJ2-1; D gene ambiguous. From germline, CDR1 is SGHRS and CDR2 YFSETQ. The CDR3 extends over 14 amino acids. With 0 bases removed from V and 5 bases from J, the gap between germline ends came to 9 bases. CDR3 region: CASSLDSQHNEQFF. The CDR3 nucleotides read TGCGCCAGCAGCTTGGATTCACAGCACAATGAGCAGTTCTTC.